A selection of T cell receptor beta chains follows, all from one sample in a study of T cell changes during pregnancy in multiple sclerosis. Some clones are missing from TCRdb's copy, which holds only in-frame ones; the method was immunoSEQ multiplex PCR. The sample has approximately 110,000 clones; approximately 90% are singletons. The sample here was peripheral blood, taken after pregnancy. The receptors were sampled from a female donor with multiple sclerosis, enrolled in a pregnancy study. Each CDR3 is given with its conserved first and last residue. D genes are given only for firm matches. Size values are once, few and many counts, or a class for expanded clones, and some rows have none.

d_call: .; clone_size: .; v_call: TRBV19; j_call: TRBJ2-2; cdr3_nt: TGTGCCAGTAGTCCACCAGGGGCGCTGACCGGGGAGCTGTTTTTT; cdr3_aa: CASSPPGALTGELFF
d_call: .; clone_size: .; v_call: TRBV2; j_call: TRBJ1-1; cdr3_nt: TGTGCCAGCAGGCCGCGACAAAATCAGAACACTGAAGCTTTCTTT; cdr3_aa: CASRPRQNQNTEAFF
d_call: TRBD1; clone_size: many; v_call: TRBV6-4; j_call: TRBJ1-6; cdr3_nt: TGTGCCAGCAGAAAGGATCGGGACAGATATTCACCCCTCCACTTT; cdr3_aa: CASRKDRDRYSPLHF
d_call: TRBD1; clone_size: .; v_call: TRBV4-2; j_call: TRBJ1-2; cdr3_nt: TGTGCCAGCAGCCAAGACTTCACAACAGGGGTCGGCTATGGCTACACCTTC; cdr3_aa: CASSQDFTTGVGYGYTF
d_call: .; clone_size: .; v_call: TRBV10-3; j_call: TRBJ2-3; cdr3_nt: TGTGCCATCGGACTGATTAGCACAGATACGCAGTATTTT; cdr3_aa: CAIGLISTDTQYF
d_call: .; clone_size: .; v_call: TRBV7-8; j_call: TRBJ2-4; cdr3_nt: TGTGCCAGCAGCTTAGGCAGAGGGACTCTTTCCCTAGCCAAAAACATTCAGTACTTC; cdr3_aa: CASSLGRGTLSLAKNIQYF
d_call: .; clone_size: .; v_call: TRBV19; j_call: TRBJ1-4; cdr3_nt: TGTGCCAGTAGTATAGATCATAGGGGGATTGGATCTGAAAAACTGTTTTTT; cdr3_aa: CASSIDHRGIGSEKLFF
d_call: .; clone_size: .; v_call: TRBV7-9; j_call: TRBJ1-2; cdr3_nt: TGTGCCAGCAGCTCACAAACCCCGACAGCGAAGGGGCACTATGGCTACACCTTC; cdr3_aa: CASSSQTPTAKGHYGYTF
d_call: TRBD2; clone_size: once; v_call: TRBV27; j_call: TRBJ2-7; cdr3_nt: TGTGCCAGCAGTGCCCGGGGGGACTCCTACGAGCAGTACTTC; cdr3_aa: CASSARGDSYEQYF
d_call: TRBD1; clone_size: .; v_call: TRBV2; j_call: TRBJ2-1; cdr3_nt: TGTGCCAGCAAAGAGGACAGGGCCGCCTACAATGAGCAGTTCTTC; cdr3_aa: CASKEDRAAYNEQFF
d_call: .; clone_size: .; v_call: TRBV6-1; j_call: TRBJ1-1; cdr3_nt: TGTGCCAGCAGTGAATGGGAGGGCACTGAAGCTTTCTTT; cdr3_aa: CASSEWEGTEAFF
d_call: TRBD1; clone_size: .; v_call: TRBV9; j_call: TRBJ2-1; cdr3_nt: TGTGCCAGCAGCTACCTGACAGGGATCTCCTACAATGAGCAGTTCTTC; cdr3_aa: CASSYLTGISYNEQFF
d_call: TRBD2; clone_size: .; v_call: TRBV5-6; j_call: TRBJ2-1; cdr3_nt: TGTGCCAGCAGCTTGGAAGCGGGGCTAGGGAATGAGCAGTTCTTC; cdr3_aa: CASSLEAGLGNEQFF
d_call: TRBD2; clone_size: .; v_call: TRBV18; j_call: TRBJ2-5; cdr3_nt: TGTGCCAGCTCACCACCGAAGGCTAGCGGAAAAGAGACCCAGTACTTC; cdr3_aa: CASSPPKASGKETQYF
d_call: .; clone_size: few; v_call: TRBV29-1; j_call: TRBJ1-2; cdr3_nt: TGCAGCGTTGTCGGGGGGACCTATGGCTACACCTTC; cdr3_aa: CSVVGGTYGYTF
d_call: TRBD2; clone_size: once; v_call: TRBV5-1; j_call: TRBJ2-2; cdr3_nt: TGCGCCAGCAGACTAGCGGGGCAGACCGGGGAGCTGTTTTTT; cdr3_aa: CASRLAGQTGELFF
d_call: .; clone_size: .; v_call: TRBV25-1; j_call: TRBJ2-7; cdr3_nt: TGTGCCAGCAGTGAATATATGGGGGGCGAGCAGTACTTC; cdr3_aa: CASSEYMGGEQYF
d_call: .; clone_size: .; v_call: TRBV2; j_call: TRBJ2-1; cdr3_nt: TGTGCCAGCCGAACTAGCACGATAGATGAGCAGTTCTTC; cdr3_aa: CASRTSTIDEQFF
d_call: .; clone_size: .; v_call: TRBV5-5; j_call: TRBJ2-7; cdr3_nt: TGTGCCAGCAGCGACCTCCGGAACAGGACTACCTACGAGCAGTACTTC; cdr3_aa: CASSDLRNRTTYEQYF
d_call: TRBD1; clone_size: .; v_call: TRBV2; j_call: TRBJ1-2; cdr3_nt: TGTGCCAGCAGTGAAGGGGGGACAGGTGGCTATGGCTACACCTTC; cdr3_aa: CASSEGGTGGYGYTF
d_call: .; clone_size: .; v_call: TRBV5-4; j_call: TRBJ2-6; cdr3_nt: TGTGCCAGCAGCTTAGAAGTCGCGGGGGCCAACGTCCTGACTTTC; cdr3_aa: CASSLEVAGANVLTF
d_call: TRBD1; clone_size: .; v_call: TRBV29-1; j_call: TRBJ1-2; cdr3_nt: TGCAGCGTTAACAGGGGAACTAACTATGGCTACACCTTC; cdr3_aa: CSVNRGTNYGYTF
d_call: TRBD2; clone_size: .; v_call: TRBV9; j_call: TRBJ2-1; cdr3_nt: TGTGCCAGCAGCGTAGGTGGCGGGGGGAACAATGAGCAGTTCTTC; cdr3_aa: CASSVGGGGNNEQFF
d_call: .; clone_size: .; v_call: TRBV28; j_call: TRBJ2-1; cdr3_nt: TGTGCCAGCAGCAGGTCCGACAGTTTAAATGAGCAGTTCTTC; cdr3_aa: CASSRSDSLNEQFF
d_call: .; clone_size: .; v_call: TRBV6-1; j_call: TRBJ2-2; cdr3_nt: TGTGCCAGCAGTGAAGTGACAGCCACCGGGGAGCTGTTTTTT; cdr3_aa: CASSEVTATGELFF
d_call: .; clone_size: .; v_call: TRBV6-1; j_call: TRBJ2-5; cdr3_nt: TGTGCCAGCAGTGATCTGGTAGGGGTATCGCAGACCCAGTACTTC; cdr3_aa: CASSDLVGVSQTQYF
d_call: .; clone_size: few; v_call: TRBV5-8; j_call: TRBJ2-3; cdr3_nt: TGTGCCAGCCTGCCGCAATCAGAATCGGATACGCAGTATTTT; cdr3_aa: CASLPQSESDTQYF
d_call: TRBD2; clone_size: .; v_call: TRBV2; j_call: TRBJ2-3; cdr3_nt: TGTGCCAGCAGGTTCGAAGCGGGGGGTATCTCAGATACGCAGTATTTT; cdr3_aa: CASRFEAGGISDTQYF
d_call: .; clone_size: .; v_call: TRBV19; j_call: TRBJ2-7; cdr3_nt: TGTGCCAGTAGTATTACCTTGACAGCTTCCTACGAGCAGTACTTC; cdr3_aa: CASSITLTASYEQYF
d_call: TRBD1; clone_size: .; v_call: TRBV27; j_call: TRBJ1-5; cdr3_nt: TGTGCCAGCAGTTTAGAATTCGGGACAGGGATCAATCAGCCCCAGCATTTT; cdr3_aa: CASSLEFGTGINQPQHF
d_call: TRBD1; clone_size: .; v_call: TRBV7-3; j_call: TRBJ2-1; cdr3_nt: TGTGCCAGCAGCTTAAACCCTCACGACAGGGAGAATGAGCAGTTCTTC; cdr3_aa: CASSLNPHDRENEQFF
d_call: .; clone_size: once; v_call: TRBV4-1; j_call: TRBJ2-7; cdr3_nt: TGCGCCAGCAGCCAAAGTAAGGGGTCCTACGAGCAGTACTTC; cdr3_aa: CASSQSKGSYEQYF
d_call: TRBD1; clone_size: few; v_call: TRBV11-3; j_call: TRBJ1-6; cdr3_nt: TGTGCCAGCAGCTTCGGGACAGGGGATAATTCACCCCTCCACTTT; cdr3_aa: CASSFGTGDNSPLHF
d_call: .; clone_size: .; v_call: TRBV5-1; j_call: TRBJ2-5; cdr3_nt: TGCGCCAGCGGGGCGAACTTTAACAAACAAGAGACCCAGTACTTC; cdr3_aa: CASGANFNKQETQYF
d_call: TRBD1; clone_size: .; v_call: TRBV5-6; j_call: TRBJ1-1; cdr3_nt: TGTGCCAGCAGCACCTCCGGGACAGGGGCGATTGAAGCTTTCTTT; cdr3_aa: CASSTSGTGAIEAFF
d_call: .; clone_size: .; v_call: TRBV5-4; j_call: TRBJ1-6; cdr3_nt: TGTGCCAGCAGCTTTGAGGATGGTGATTCACCCCTCCACTTT; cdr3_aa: CASSFEDGDSPLHF
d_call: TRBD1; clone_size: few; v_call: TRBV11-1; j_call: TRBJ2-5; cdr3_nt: TGTGCCAGCAGCGATGGACAGGGGGTTAGGGAGACCCAGTACTTC; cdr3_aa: CASSDGQGVRETQYF
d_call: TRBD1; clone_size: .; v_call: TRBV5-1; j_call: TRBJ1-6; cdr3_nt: TGCGCCAGCTCTCTTTTAGGACAGGATAATAATTCACCCCTCCACTTT; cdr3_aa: CASSLLGQDNNSPLHF
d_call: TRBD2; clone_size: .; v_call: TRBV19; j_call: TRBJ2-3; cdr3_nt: TGTGCCAGTAGTATAGCGGGGGGGATTAGAACGCAGTATTTT; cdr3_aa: CASSIAGGIRTQYF
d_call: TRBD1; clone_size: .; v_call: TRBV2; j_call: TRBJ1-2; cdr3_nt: TGTGCCAGCAGTGGCAGGGGGTATGGCTACACCTTC; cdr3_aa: CASSGRGYGYTF
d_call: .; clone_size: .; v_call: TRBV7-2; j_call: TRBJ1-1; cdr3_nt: TGTGCCAGCAGCACCCTAGGACTGGGTAACACTGAAGCTTTCTTT; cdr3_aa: CASSTLGLGNTEAFF
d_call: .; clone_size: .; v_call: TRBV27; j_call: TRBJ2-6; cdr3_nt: TGTGCCAGCAGTATGAGCTCTGGGGCCAACGTCCTGACTTTC; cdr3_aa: CASSMSSGANVLTF
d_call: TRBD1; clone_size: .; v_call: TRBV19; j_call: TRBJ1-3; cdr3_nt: TGTGCCAGTAGTCCAGGGGGACCCGGAAACACCATATATTTT; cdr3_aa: CASSPGGPGNTIYF
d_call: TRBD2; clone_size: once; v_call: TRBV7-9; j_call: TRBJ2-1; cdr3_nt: TGTGCCAGCAGCCCCAAGGCGCAGGGAGGGAATGAGCAGTTCTTC; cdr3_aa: CASSPKAQGGNEQFF
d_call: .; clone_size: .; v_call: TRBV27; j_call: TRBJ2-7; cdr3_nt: TGTGCCAGCAGTTTACAGGGACATCGCTACGAGCAGTACTTC; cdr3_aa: CASSLQGHRYEQYF
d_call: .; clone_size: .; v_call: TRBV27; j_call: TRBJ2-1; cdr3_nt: TGTGCCAGCAGTCTAAACAGGGTAGGGGGAAATGAGCAGTTCTTC; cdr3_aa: CASSLNRVGGNEQFF
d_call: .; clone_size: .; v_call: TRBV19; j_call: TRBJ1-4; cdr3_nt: TGTGCCAGTAGTACCGAGGGAGTTGCAACTAATGAAAAACTGTTTTTT; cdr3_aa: CASSTEGVATNEKLFF
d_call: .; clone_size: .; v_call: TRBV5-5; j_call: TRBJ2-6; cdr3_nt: TGTGCCAGCAGCTTGTATCCAGGGTTAAGAGGGGCCAACGTCCTGACTTTC; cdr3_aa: CASSLYPGLRGANVLTF
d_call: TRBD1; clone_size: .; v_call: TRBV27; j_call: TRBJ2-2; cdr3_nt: TGTGCCAGCAGTTTCCCGGGACAGGGAACCGGGGAGCTGTTTTTT; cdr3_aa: CASSFPGQGTGELFF
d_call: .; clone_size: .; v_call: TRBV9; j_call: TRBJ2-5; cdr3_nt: TGTGCCAGCAGCGTAAGGGCGGGGGAGACCCAGTACTTC; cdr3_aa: CASSVRAGETQYF
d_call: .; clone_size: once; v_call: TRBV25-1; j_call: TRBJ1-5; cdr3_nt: TGTGCCAGCAGTCCGCCGGGAGGGAAAGGGGATCAGCCCCAGCATTTT; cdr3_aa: CASSPPGGKGDQPQHF
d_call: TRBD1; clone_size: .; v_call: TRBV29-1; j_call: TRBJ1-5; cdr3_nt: TGCAGCGTCCTCGGGACAGGGAGTGATCAGCCCCAGCATTTT; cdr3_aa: CSVLGTGSDQPQHF
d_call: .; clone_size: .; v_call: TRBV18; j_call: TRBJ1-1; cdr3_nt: TGTGCCAGCTCAGCAGGGATCGGCACTGAAGCTTTCTTT; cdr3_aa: CASSAGIGTEAFF
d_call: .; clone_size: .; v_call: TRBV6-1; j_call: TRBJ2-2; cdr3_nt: TGTGCCAGCAGTGAAGTTGCAGGGGGGATAACCGGGGAGCTGTTTTTT; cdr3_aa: CASSEVAGGITGELFF
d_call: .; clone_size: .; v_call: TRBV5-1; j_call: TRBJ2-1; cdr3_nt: TGCGCCAGCAGCTTGGAGTACAGGAGCTACAATGAGCAGTTCTTC; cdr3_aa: CASSLEYRSYNEQFF
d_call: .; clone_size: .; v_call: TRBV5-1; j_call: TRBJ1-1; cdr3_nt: TGCGCCAGCAGCTTGTGGGGAGACGGTGAAGCTTTCTTT; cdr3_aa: CASSLWGDGEAFF
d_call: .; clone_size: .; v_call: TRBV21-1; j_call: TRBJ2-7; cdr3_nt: TGTGCCAGCAGCAGATTACTAGCGGTAGTCTACGAGCAGTACTTC; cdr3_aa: CASSRLLAVVYEQYF
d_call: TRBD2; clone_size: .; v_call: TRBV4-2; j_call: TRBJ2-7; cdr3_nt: TGTGCCAGCAGCCAAGAAGGCGGTAGCGGGGGCTACGAGCAGTACTTC; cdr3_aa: CASSQEGGSGGYEQYF